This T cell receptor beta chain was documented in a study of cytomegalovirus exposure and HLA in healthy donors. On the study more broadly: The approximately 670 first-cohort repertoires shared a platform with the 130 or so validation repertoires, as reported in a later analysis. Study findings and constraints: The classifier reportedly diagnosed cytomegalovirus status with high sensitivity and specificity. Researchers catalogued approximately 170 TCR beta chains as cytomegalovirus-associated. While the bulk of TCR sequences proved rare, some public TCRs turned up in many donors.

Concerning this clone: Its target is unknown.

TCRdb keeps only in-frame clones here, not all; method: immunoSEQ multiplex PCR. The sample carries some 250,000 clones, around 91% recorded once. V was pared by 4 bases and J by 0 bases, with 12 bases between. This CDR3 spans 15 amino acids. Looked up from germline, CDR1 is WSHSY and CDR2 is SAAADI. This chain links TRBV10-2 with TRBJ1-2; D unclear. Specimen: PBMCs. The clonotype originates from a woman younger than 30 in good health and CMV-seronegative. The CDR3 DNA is TGCGCCAGCAGTGGTGGCAGGAAGGCTAACTATGGCTACACCTTC. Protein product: CASSGGRKANYGYTF.